Ten or more counts support the clone carrying this TCR beta chain. The target antigen is unknown. The sample comes from a study of neurological immune-mediated disorders. Each CDR3 protein gets one entry after TCRdb re-called the 5' RACE reads with MiXCR. Of about 44,000 distinct CDR3 sequences listed, 20% to 25% are singletons. The length of the CDR3 is 14 residues. The germline V and J ends were trimmed by 3 bases and 9 bases, with 18 bases remaining between them. The germline V gene has CDR1 MDHEN and CDR2 SYDVKM. General study findings and limits: Across subjects, expanded clones had no CDR3 amino acid sequences in common, pointing to private repertoires in all groups.

Documented time point: technical triplicate 3. Stored at -80 C, 2 million PBMCs were the source of the unsorted libraries. This chain connects TRBV28 to TRBJ2-7; D is tentatively TRBD1 or TRBD2 (6 bases each). Sequenced: PBMCs. The source is a man in his sixties with HTLV-1-associated myelopathy (HAM/TSP). The DNA for the CDR3 is TGTGCCAGCAGTTTCCGGGGGACACCTCCGGGGCAGTACTTC. Translation gives CASSFRGTPPGQYF.